The 18 T cell receptor beta chains listed next were all sequenced from one sample in a study. TCRdb analysed the 5' RACE reads with MiXCR anew, one entry per CDR3 protein. The sample includes 7,000 or so distinct CDR3 sequences, over 70% seen only once; the top ten take roughly 4.8%. Treg sorting used a CD4+CD25+CD127-/low gate. Sequences were obtained from tumor-infiltrating Tregs sorted from the breast tumor. These receptors were obtained from a female donor with breast cancer.

The genes are TRBV4-2 and TRBJ2-2, with D uncertain. From germline, CDR1 is LGHNA and CDR2 YNFKEQ. This CDR3 is 14 amino acids long. V was cut by 6 bases and J by 6 bases, with 14 bases left in between. CDR3 DNA sequence: TGTGCCAGCAGTGGCGGATCTAGGGCCGGGGAGCTGTTTTTT. The encoded protein is CASSGGSRAGELFF.

The chain uses TRBV4-2 and TRBJ2-5; no clear D. Germline V lookup: CDR1 LGHNA, CDR2 YNFKEQ. V lost 0 bases to trimming and J lost 5 bases, with 13 bases between them. This CDR3 is 15 amino acids long. CDR3 loop: CASSQEESRTETQYF. In DNA form, the CDR3 reads TGTGCCAGCAGCCAAGAAGAGAGCCGGACGGAGACCCAGTACTTC.

The V call is TRBV6-5, the J call TRBJ2-2; no clear D. The CDR3 totals 11 residues. Trimming shortened V by 6 bases and J by 5 bases, and 4 bases separated the two germline ends. The germline gives CDR1 MNHEY, CDR2 SVGAGI. The CDR3 loop reads CASSQTGELFF. CDR3 coding DNA: TGTGCCAGCAGCCAAACCGGGGAGCTGTTTTTT.

The chain uses TRBV20-1 and TRBJ2-5, with D perhaps TRBD1 (5 bases). This CDR3 is built from 13 residues. Germline assignment: CDR1 DFQATT and CDR2 SNEGSKA (reference sequence). V lost 1 base, J lost 5 bases, and 11 bases lay in between. CDR3 region: CSARAGHAETQYF. CDR3 DNA: TGCAGTGCTAGAGCCGGACATGCGGAGACCCAGTACTTC.

The chain links TRBV7-3 to TRBJ2-3; D is unresolved. CDR1 is SGHTA and CDR2 is FQGTGA in the germline V gene. This CDR3 has 13 amino acids. V lost 1 base, J lost 2 bases, and 4 bases lay in between. The CDR3 nucleotides read TGTGCCAGCAGCTTAATCCACACAGATACGCAGTATTTT. Its protein product is CASSLIHTDTQYF.

The rearrangement joins TRBV6-5 to TRBJ2-5; no definite D call. CDR3 length: 16 residues. V was shortened by 2 bases and J by 2 bases, with 15 bases between the two germline ends. Looked up from germline, CDR1 is MNHEY and CDR2 is SVGAGI. The CDR3 region is CASSYTASTLQETQYF. The CDR3 nucleotides read TGTGCCAGCAGTTACACGGCTTCTACTTTGCAAGAGACCCAGTACTTC.

The rearrangement joins TRBV6-1 to TRBJ2-4; D unresolved. Germline assignment: CDR1 MNHNS and CDR2 SASEGT. The CDR3 is 15 residues long. V was clipped by 0 bases and J by 1 base, with 7 bases between them. CDR3 in amino acids: CASSEADNAKNIQYF. DNA for the CDR3: TGTGCCAGCAGTGAAGCAGACAATGCCAAAAACATTCAGTACTTC.

By share, this clonotype ranks as medium-sized (0.01 to 0.1%). The chain recombines TRBV4-2 with TRBJ2-1; TRBD2 agrees at 13 bases. Germline V gives CDR1 LGHNA, CDR2 YNFKEQ. The CDR3 has 18 residues. The trim removed 4 bases at V and 6 bases at J, leaving 12 bases unmatched. As DNA, the CDR3 is TGTGCCAGCAGCCTCCTACTAAGAGGGACTAGCGGGACCAATGAGCAGTTCTTC. This translates into CASSLLLRGTSGTNEQFF.

This clonotype was detected once. V gene TRBV29-1 combines with J gene TRBJ2-5; 8 bases map to TRBD2. This CDR3 contains 15 residues. V gave up 4 bases and J gave up 1 base; unmatched junction bases: 8. Germline loops: CDR1 SQVTM, CDR2 ANQGSEA. The CDR3 is CSVARGAGGQETQYF. The DNA of the CDR3 is TGCAGCGTTGCGCGTGGGGCGGGGGGCCAAGAGACCCAGTACTTC.

This clonotype showed up just a few times. The chain links TRBV5-5 to TRBJ2-3, with 11 bases fitting TRBD2. This CDR3 comprises 15 residues. J lost 4 bases, V lost 5 bases, and 6 bases had no gene match. Germline lookup yields CDR1 SGHKS and CDR2 YYEKEE (reference sequence). CDR3 coding DNA: TGTGCCAGCAGTTTGACTAGCGGGGCCCCAGATACGCAGTATTTT. Its translation: CASSLTSGAPDTQYF.

This clonotype appeared a few times. The rearrangement uses TRBV5-4 and TRBJ2-1; 12 bases agree with TRBD2. J lost 7 bases, V lost 4 bases, and 6 bases had no gene match. CDR1 SGHNT and CDR2 YYREEE come from the germline V gene (reference sequence). This CDR3 is 15 amino acids long. The DNA of the CDR3 is TGTGCCAGCAGCCTGACTAGCGGGAGATCTAATGAGCAGTTCTTC. The encoded protein is CASSLTSGRSNEQFF.

This clonotype appeared a few times. This chain joins TRBV5-5 and TRBJ1-5, with 7 bases that match TRBD1. The germline CDR1 and CDR2 sequences are SGHKS and YYEKEE (reference sequence). The CDR3 is 14 residues long. Losses at the gene ends were 0 bases for V and 6 bases for J; bases not matched to a gene: 3. CDR3 sequence (DNA): TGTGCCAGCAGCTTGGAAACAGGGGCTCAGCCCCAGCATTTT. Encoded protein: CASSLETGAQPQHF.

The chain links TRBV20-1 to TRBJ2-7; 10 positions agree with TRBD2. J gave up 7 bases and V 2 bases, and 8 bases lay outside the gene matches. The CDR3 spans 14 residues. Germline-derived CDR1 and CDR2 are DFQATT and SNEGSKA (reference sequence). CDR3 coding DNA: TGCAGTGCTAGACCTAGCGGGAGCTACAATGAGCAGTACTTC. Translated, it gives CSARPSGSYNEQYF.

The rearrangement links TRBV20-1 to TRBJ2-1, with TRBD2 as a possible D gene (5 bases). V lost 0 bases and J lost 6, with 15 bases in between. The CDR3 runs to 15 residues. Germline V CDR1 and CDR2: DFQATT, SNEGSKA (reference sequence). CDR3 sequence reads: CSARDLGRGSNEQFF. The CDR3 DNA reads as TGCAGTGCTAGAGATCTCGGCCGGGGAAGCAATGAGCAGTTCTTC.

This clonotype turned up a few times. The chain is built from TRBV12-3 or TRBV12-4 and TRBJ1-2; TRBD1 agrees at 7 bases. The CDR3 contains 13 residues. Trimming cost V 5 bases and J 8 bases; bases outside gene matches: 8. The CDR3 loop reads CASSPKGALGYTF. Here the CDR3 DNA reads TGTGCCAGCAGTCCAAAGGGGGCACTCGGCTACACCTTC.

This clonotype was detected only once. The J gene is TRBJ2-3, the V gene TRBV5-1, with D tentatively TRBD1 or TRBD2 (5 bases each). The germline V gene has CDR1 SGHRS and CDR2 YFSETQ. This CDR3 is built from 15 residues. Trimming left V 7 bases short and J 2 bases short, with 17 bases between. The CDR3 DNA follows: TGCGCCAGCCAACTTGGGACGCGCCCCACAGATACGCAGTATTTT. Its protein product is CASQLGTRPTDTQYF.

The V and J genes are TRBV20-1 and TRBJ2-3; 7 nucleotides agree with TRBD1. Trimming removed 4 bases from V and 3 bases from J; junction bases left unmatched: 1. The CDR3 length is 12 residues. CDR1 and CDR2 from the germline V gene are DFQATT and SNEGSKA (reference sequence). Here the CDR3 reads CSAKDRTDTQYF. CDR3 nucleotides: TGCAGTGCTAAGGACAGGACAGATACGCAGTATTTT.

The J gene is TRBJ1-5, the V gene TRBV6-5; TRBD1 agrees at 9 bases. Germline lookup yields CDR1 MNHEY and CDR2 SVGAGI. The ends lost 4 bases at V and 8 bases at J; junction bases unmatched: 6. The CDR3 is made up of 14 amino acids. CDR3: CASSWDRDTKPQHF. In DNA, the CDR3 is TGTGCCAGCAGTTGGGACAGGGACACTAAGCCCCAGCATTTT.